This is a list of T cell receptor beta chains from one sample in a study of blood T cell repertoires in COVID-19. Profiling relied on immunoSEQ multiplex PCR, and the TCRdb table lists in-frame clones only, not all of them. The sample lists 180,000 or so clones, roughly four fifths seen once, with 6% to 8% in the top ten. Source material: PBMCs or T cells enriched from blood (not recorded which). These receptors were obtained from a man aged 40-49 years who had recovered from COVID-19. Both conserved end residues are part of each CDR3. Each record gives: CDR3 length, V gene, clone size, J gene, CDR3 protein. Size tells how often a clone was seen (once, few, many) or the class of an expanded clone, and some rows leave it out.

length: 12
V: TRBV10-3
size: NA
J: TRBJ2-1
CDR3: CAITSSNNEQFF

length: 15
V: TRBV6-5
size: NA
J: TRBJ1-1
CDR3: CASSSGWAENTEAFF

length: 15
V: TRBV5-4
size: NA
J: TRBJ2-7
CDR3: CASRIYGGPSYEQYF

length: 22
V: TRBV30
size: NA
J: TRBJ1-4
CDR3: CAWTPTGPFRLPLFATNEKLFF

length: 14
V: TRBV5-6
size: NA
J: TRBJ1-5
CDR3: CASSSRQGLQPQHF

length: 14
V: TRBV28
size: NA
J: TRBJ1-1
CDR3: CASSSRAMNTEAFF

length: 14
V: TRBV5-1
size: NA
J: TRBJ1-2
CDR3: CASSQSDSYEGYTF

length: 17
V: TRBV2
size: NA
J: TRBJ1-6
CDR3: CASSDHLGQGLGSPLHF

length: 20
V: TRBV7-8
size: NA
J: TRBJ1-6
CDR3: CASSLAVVRRRSSYNSPLHF

length: 17
V: TRBV5-1
size: NA
J: TRBJ1-3
CDR3: CASSPGQGHNSGNTIYF

length: 19
V: TRBV4-3
size: few
J: TRBJ2-5
CDR3: CASSPGAGKASGSGETQYF

length: 15
V: TRBV27
size: NA
J: TRBJ1-4
CDR3: CASSPLDRVREKLFF

length: 15
V: TRBV5-4
size: NA
J: TRBJ2-7
CDR3: CASSLSPRGDYEQYF

length: 16
V: TRBV4-1
size: NA
J: TRBJ2-5
CDR3: CASSQPKHGGVETQYF

length: 17
V: TRBV19
size: NA
J: TRBJ1-5
CDR3: CASSQRPQGAGNQPQHF

length: 14
V: TRBV18
size: NA
J: TRBJ2-1
CDR3: CASTARSGANEQFF

length: 14
V: TRBV6-2/TRBV6-3
size: NA
J: TRBJ2-3
CDR3: CASSFRGSTDTQYF

length: 15
V: TRBV5-1
size: NA
J: TRBJ1-2
CDR3: CASSLIPGQGDGYTF

length: 13
V: TRBV2
size: once
J: TRBJ1-6
CDR3: CASSETGDSPLHF

length: 14
V: TRBV5-1
size: NA
J: TRBJ1-2
CDR3: CASSTGQGLYGYTF

length: 12
V: TRBV5-6
size: once
J: TRBJ1-1
CDR3: CASSDTGVGAFF

length: 14
V: TRBV3-1/TRBV3-2
size: NA
J: TRBJ1-2
CDR3: CASSQADRANGYTF

length: 13
V: TRBV10-3
size: NA
J: TRBJ2-1
CDR3: CAITSGGHNEQFF

length: 15
V: TRBV19
size: NA
J: TRBJ1-2
CDR3: CASSTRDISKYGYTF

length: 15
V: TRBV9
size: NA
J: TRBJ1-2
CDR3: CASSAGQGVNYGYTF

length: 19
V: TRBV7-9
size: NA
J: TRBJ2-6
CDR3: CASSLVRRGVFGGANVLTF

length: 12
V: TRBV2
size: NA
J: TRBJ1-1
CDR3: CASNSMNTEAFF

length: 15
V: TRBV5-1
size: NA
J: TRBJ2-7
CDR3: CASNQGLAGAREQYF

length: 15
V: TRBV6-5
size: NA
J: TRBJ2-7
CDR3: CASSYRRGSTYEQYF

length: 12
V: TRBV18
size: NA
J: TRBJ1-6
CDR3: CASSEGDSPLHF

length: 16
V: TRBV9
size: NA
J: TRBJ2-1
CDR3: CASSVVWDRDRGEQFF

length: 13
V: TRBV19
size: NA
J: TRBJ2-7
CDR3: CASSAGGAGRQYF

length: 15
V: TRBV19
size: NA
J: TRBJ1-5
CDR3: CASSRTQEVVQPQHF

length: 15
V: TRBV28
size: NA
J: TRBJ1-4
CDR3: CAAGTGGGGNEKLFF

length: 16
V: TRBV7-6
size: NA
J: TRBJ2-2
CDR3: CASSLVGGAGHGELFF

length: 15
V: TRBV19
size: NA
J: TRBJ1-4
CDR3: CASSLGTGGGEKLFF

length: 14
V: TRBV5-6
size: NA
J: TRBJ2-2
CDR3: CASRRTGGTGELFF

length: 13
V: TRBV19
size: NA
J: TRBJ1-2
CDR3: CASSPTGDYGYTF

length: 13
V: TRBV12-3/TRBV12-4
size: NA
J: TRBJ1-3
CDR3: CASSSLSGNTIYF

length: 15
V: TRBV2
size: NA
J: TRBJ2-1
CDR3: CASRGQRSSYNEQFF

length: 13
V: TRBV30
size: NA
J: TRBJ1-6
CDR3: CACPGGWNSPLHF

length: 15
V: TRBV10-3
size: NA
J: TRBJ2-3
CDR3: CAISEGQGRTDTQYF

length: 18
V: TRBV4-1
size: NA
J: TRBJ2-4
CDR3: CASSQGRGGDLAKNIQYF

length: 14
V: TRBV10-3
size: NA
J: TRBJ1-2
CDR3: CAISAPAGGGGYTF

length: 14
V: TRBV5-1
size: NA
J: TRBJ1-4
CDR3: CASSGGTATEELFF

length: 13
V: TRBV9
size: NA
J: TRBJ1-2
CDR3: CASSVDSNYGYTF

length: 16
V: TRBV7-9
size: NA
J: TRBJ2-1
CDR3: CASRSGGQGLIDEQFF

length: 13
V: TRBV28
size: NA
J: TRBJ1-2
CDR3: CASRLLEGYGYTF

length: 13
V: TRBV6-4
size: NA
J: TRBJ1-4
CDR3: CASIRTVSEKLFF

length: 17
V: TRBV5-4
size: NA
J: TRBJ2-3
CDR3: CASSYYLGGGSADTQYF

length: 13
V: TRBV18
size: NA
J: TRBJ1-6
CDR3: CASSQQINSPLHF

length: 14
V: TRBV6-4
size: NA
J: TRBJ2-2
CDR3: CASSVSGDTGELFF

length: 14
V: TRBV24-1
size: NA
J: TRBJ2-2
CDR3: CATSGTGNTGELFF

length: 15
V: TRBV6-5
size: NA
J: TRBJ2-5
CDR3: CASSYIAGGQETQYF

length: 13
V: TRBV6-5
size: NA
J: TRBJ1-2
CDR3: CASSAGQGRGYTF